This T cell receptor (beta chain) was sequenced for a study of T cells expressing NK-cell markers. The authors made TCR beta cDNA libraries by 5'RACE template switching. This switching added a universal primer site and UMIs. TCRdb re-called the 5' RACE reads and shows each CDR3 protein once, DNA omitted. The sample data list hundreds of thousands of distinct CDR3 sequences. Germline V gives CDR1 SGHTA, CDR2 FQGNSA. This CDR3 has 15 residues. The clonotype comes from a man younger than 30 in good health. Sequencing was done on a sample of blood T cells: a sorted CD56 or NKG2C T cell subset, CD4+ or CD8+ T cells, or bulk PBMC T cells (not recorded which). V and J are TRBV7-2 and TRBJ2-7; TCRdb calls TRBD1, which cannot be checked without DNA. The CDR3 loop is CASTTGSRVSYEQYF.